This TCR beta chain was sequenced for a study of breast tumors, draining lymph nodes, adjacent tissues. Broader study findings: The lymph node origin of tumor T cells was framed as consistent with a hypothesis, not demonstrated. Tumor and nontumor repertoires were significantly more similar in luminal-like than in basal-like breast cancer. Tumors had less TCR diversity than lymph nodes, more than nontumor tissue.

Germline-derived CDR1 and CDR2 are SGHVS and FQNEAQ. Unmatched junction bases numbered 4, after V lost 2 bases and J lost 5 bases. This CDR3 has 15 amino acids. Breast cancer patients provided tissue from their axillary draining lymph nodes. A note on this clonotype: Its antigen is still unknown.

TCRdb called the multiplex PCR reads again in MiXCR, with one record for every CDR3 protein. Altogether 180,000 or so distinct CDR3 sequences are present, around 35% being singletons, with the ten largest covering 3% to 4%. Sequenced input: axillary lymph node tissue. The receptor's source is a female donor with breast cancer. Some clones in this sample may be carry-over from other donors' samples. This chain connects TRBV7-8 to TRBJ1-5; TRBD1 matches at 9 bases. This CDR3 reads CASSLRGTGHQPQHF. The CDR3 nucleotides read TGTGCCAGCAGCTTACGTGGGACAGGGCATCAGCCCCAGCATTTT.